The T cell receptor (beta chain) under discussion was sequenced for a study of glioma-infiltrating T cells after dendritic cell vaccination. The table lists this clone with a few counts. V gave up 5 bases and J gave up 2 bases; unmatched junction bases: 4. The CDR3 extends over 15 amino acids. The V gene's germline CDR1 is KGHSH and CDR2 LQKENI. Assay: immunoSEQ multiplex PCR; the TCRdb copy retains only in-frame clones and omits some. In the table there are about 38,000 clones, approximately 80% of which are singletons. The sample in question was blood, obtained before dendritic cell vaccination. This chain joins TRBV18 and TRBJ2-1, with 9 bases matching TRBD1. This clonotype was obtained from a human donor with glioblastoma. In DNA, the CDR3 is TGTGCCAGCTCATTTGGACAGGGGACCTACAATGAGCAGTTCTTC. It translates to CASSFGQGTYNEQFF.